This is a list of T cell receptor beta chains from one sample in a study of cytomegalovirus exposure and HLA in healthy donors. TCRdb's table, derived via immunoSEQ multiplex PCR, lists solely in-frame clones and lacks some. The repertoire has about 77,000 clones, approximately 80% of them found once; the top ten carry approximately 3.7%. Sequenced input: PBMCs. These receptors all come from a man in his forties in good health and CMV-seronegative. Both conserved end residues are part of each CDR3. D genes are given only for firm matches. Some rows have no size entry. The others give once, few or many, or a class for an expanded clone.

CDR3aa	CDR3nt	abundance	v_gene	j_gene	d_gene
CASSKLILHEQYF	TGTGCCAGCAGTAAACTGATACTCCACGAGCAGTACTTC	NA	TRBV6-5	TRBJ2-7	NA
CASSLYSQDTDLYNEQFF	TGTGCCAGCAGCTTATATTCCCAGGACACGGACCTATACAATGAGCAGTTCTTC	NA	TRBV7-3	TRBJ2-1	NA
CASSSPFRNTEAFF	TGTGCCAGCAGCTCCCCCTTCAGGAACACTGAAGCTTTCTTT	NA	TRBV6-1	TRBJ1-1	NA
CASSPGHANTGELFF	TGTGCCAGCAGTCCGGGACACGCGAACACCGGGGAGCTGTTTTTT	NA	TRBV2	TRBJ2-2	NA
CASSETDSRADTQYF	TGTGCCAGCTCAGAGACAGATTCCCGGGCAGATACGCAGTATTTT	NA	TRBV18	TRBJ2-3	NA
CASSPTANYGYTF	TGCGCCAGCAGTCCGACAGCCAACTATGGCTACACCTTC	once	TRBV5-1	TRBJ1-2	NA
CASSQGLAYNEQFF	TGCGCCAGCAGCCAGGGACTAGCCTACAATGAGCAGTTCTTC	NA	TRBV4-1	TRBJ2-1	TRBD2
CASSYSQNTGELFF	TGTGCCAGCAGTTATAGCCAGAACACCGGGGAGCTGTTTTTT	once	TRBV6-5	TRBJ2-2	NA
CASSLWAGWNTEAFF	TGCGCCAGCAGCTTGTGGGCAGGGTGGAACACTGAAGCTTTCTTT	NA	TRBV5-1	TRBJ1-1	NA
CASSLAGFPDTQYF	TGCGCCAGCAGCTTGGCCGGGTTCCCAGATACGCAGTATTTT	NA	TRBV5-1	TRBJ2-3	NA
CAWRTGNYYGYTF	TGTGCCTGGCGGACAGGGAACTACTATGGCTACACCTTC	few	TRBV30	TRBJ1-2	TRBD1
CASSPRPGTGELFF	TGTGCCAGCAGCCCTAGGCCTGGCACCGGGGAGCTGTTTTTT	NA	TRBV9	TRBJ2-2	NA
CASRWTGGDCEQYF	TGTGCCAGCAGGTGGACAGGGGGCGATTGCGAGCAGTACTTC	NA	TRBV2	TRBJ2-7	TRBD1
CASSYLVGDQPQHF	TGTGCCAGCAGTTACTTGGTGGGAGATCAGCCCCAGCATTTT	NA	TRBV6-5	TRBJ1-5	NA
CASSLAGTGNYGYPF	TGTGCCAGCAGCTTGGCCGGGACAGGGAACTATGGCTACCCCTTC	once	TRBV5-6	TRBJ1-2	TRBD1
CASSLDQGADALHF	TGCGCCAGCAGCTTGGATCAGGGGGCCGACGCCCTCCACTTT	few	TRBV5-1	TRBJ1-6	TRBD1
CSGWTRTNTEAFF	TGCAGCGGTTGGACACGGACGAACACTGAAGCTTTCTTT	NA	TRBV29-1	TRBJ1-1	NA
CASSQEQGYGANVLTF	TGTGCCAGCAGCCAAGAACAGGGTTATGGGGCCAACGTCCTGACTTTC	NA	TRBV14	TRBJ2-6	NA
CASSPRGGYEQYF	TGTGCCAGCAGCCCAAGAGGGGGCTACGAGCAGTACTTC	NA	TRBV14	TRBJ2-7	NA
CASNAGTGEEKLFF	TGTGCCAGCAACGCCGGGACAGGGGAGGAAAAACTGTTTTTT	NA	TRBV7-9	TRBJ1-4	TRBD1
CASSQGGQGGEKLFF	TGTGCCAGCAGCCAAGGAGGACAGGGTGGTGAAAAACTGTTTTTT	NA	TRBV4-2	TRBJ1-4	TRBD1
CASSSSAGQGAFAEAFF	TGTGCCAGTAGTTCGTCCGCGGGACAGGGGGCCTTCGCTGAAGCTTTCTTT	few	TRBV19	TRBJ1-1	TRBD1
CASGGRGGQSPLHF	TGTGCCAGCGGTGGACGGGGGGGCCAATCACCCCTCCACTTT	NA	TRBV25-1	TRBJ1-6	NA
CASSIIGETQYF	TGTGCCAGTAGTATAATCGGTGAGACCCAGTACTTC	NA	TRBV19	TRBJ2-5	NA
CAISESTGGNNQPQHF	TGTGCCATCAGTGAGTCGACAGGGGGGAACAATCAGCCCCAGCATTTT	few	TRBV10-3	TRBJ1-5	TRBD1
CASSFRTGETYEQYF	TGTGCCAGCAGCTTCAGGACAGGGGAAACCTACGAGCAGTACTTC	NA	TRBV11-2	TRBJ2-7	TRBD1
CASSQGQGRSYTF	TGCGCCAGCAGCCAGGGACAGGGTAGAAGCTACACCTTC	NA	TRBV4-1	TRBJ1-2	TRBD1
CASSHARGDGKTQYF	TGTGCCAGCAGCCATGCCAGGGGCGATGGGAAGACCCAGTACTTC	NA	TRBV11-2	TRBJ2-5	NA
CASRRAGNQPQHF	TGTGCCAGCCGCCGGGCAGGGAATCAGCCCCAGCATTTT	NA	TRBV27	TRBJ1-5	NA
CASSQDYTWYTEAFF	TGTGCCAGCAGCCAAGATTACACATGGTACACTGAAGCTTTCTTT	NA	TRBV14	TRBJ1-1	NA
CASSYTGGPNNEQFF	TGTGCCAGCAGTTACACGGGGGGGCCCAACAATGAGCAGTTCTTC	once	TRBV6-6	TRBJ2-1	TRBD2
CASSEGSVPSPLHF	TGCGCCAGCAGCGAAGGGTCAGTACCCTCACCCCTCCACTTT	NA	TRBV4-1	TRBJ1-6	NA
CASSRNTGIRDTQYF	TGTGCCAGCTCACGAAACACAGGGATCAGGGATACGCAGTATTTT	NA	TRBV18	TRBJ2-3	NA
CASSLTTGGVYEQYF	TGTGCCAGCAGCTTAACGACAGGGGGCGTCTACGAGCAGTACTTC	NA	TRBV5-4	TRBJ2-7	TRBD1
CAWSPGTSSNQPQHF	TGTGCCTGGAGTCCCGGGACAAGCAGCAATCAGCCCCAGCATTTT	NA	TRBV30	TRBJ1-5	NA
CASRLGQGDVGTQYF	TGTGCCAGCCGCCTCGGACAGGGGGACGTTGGGACCCAGTACTTC	NA	TRBV11-2	TRBJ2-5	TRBD1
CASSYRSSYEQYF	TGTGCCAGCAGTTACAGGAGCTCCTACGAGCAGTACTTC	NA	TRBV6-5	TRBJ2-7	NA
CASSLNPQGTNSPLHF	TGCGCCAGCAGCTTAAATCCACAGGGGACCAATTCACCCCTCCACTTT	once	TRBV5-1	TRBJ1-6	TRBD1
CASSPTGSEGAQHF	TGTGCCAGCTCACCAACAGGGTCTGAGGGGGCCCAGCATTTT	NA	TRBV18	TRBJ1-5	NA
CASSASGAHSPLHF	TGTGCCAGCAGTGCCTCAGGGGCGCATTCACCCCTCCACTTT	NA	TRBV28	TRBJ1-6	NA
CASSARVRYETQYF	TGTGCCAGTAGTGCCAGGGTTAGGTACGAGACCCAGTACTTC	NA	TRBV19	TRBJ2-5	NA
CASSLDQYGYTF	TGCGCCAGCAGCTTGGATCAGTACGGCTACACCTTC	NA	TRBV5-1	TRBJ1-2	NA
CASTRSGGMSDTQYF	TGCGCCAGCACGCGGTCGGGGGGCATGTCAGATACGCAGTATTTT	NA	TRBV5-1	TRBJ2-3	NA
CAISERGPRYSPLHF	TGTGCCATCAGTGAGCGTGGGCCTCGATATTCACCCCTCCACTTT	NA	TRBV10-3	TRBJ1-6	NA
CASSPSTFADRAGSYEQYF	TGTGCCAGCTCACCTAGCACCTTCGCGGACAGGGCGGGAAGCTACGAGCAGTACTTC	NA	TRBV18	TRBJ2-7	TRBD1
CASSGLAGVLDTQYF	TGTGCCAGCAGTGGCCTAGCGGGGGTGTTAGATACGCAGTATTTT	NA	TRBV6-1	TRBJ2-3	TRBD2
CASSVTGGVVESPLHF	TGTGCCAGCAGCGTCACAGGGGGCGTCGTGGAATCACCCCTCCACTTT	medium-sized	TRBV7-6	TRBJ1-6	TRBD1
CASSLGRFTDTQYF	TGTGCCAGCAGCTTGGGGAGGTTCACAGATACGCAGTATTTT	NA	TRBV5-6	TRBJ2-3	NA
CATGEGHVDQPQHF	TGTGCCACCGGTGAGGGACACGTTGATCAGCCCCAGCATTTT	few	TRBV6-5	TRBJ1-5	NA
CASSLDRGGNQPQHF	TGTGCCAGCAGCCTGGACAGGGGGGGCAATCAGCCCCAGCATTTT	NA	TRBV7-9	TRBJ1-5	TRBD1
CASSLNGGLNTIYF	TGTGCCAGCAGCTTAAACGGAGGTCTGAACACCATATATTTT	NA	TRBV7-9	TRBJ1-3	NA
CASSATGGYGYTF	TGTGCCAGCAGCGCTACAGGGGGCTATGGCTACACCTTC	NA	TRBV9	TRBJ1-2	TRBD1